The present entry profiles one T cell receptor beta chain with its context. Other DNA sequences in this sample translate to the same CDR3. Assay used: immunoSEQ multiplex PCR; TCRdb lists only in-frame clones, some missing. The data show about 190,000 clones, with around 90% seen just once and around 0.63% held by the top ten. The sample belongs to a study of blood T cell repertoires in COVID-19. Losses at the gene ends were 3 bases for V and 6 bases for J; bases not matched to a gene: 3. CDR1 is KGHDR and CDR2 is SFDVKD in the germline V gene. This CDR3 contains 16 residues. This chain links TRBV24-1 with TRBJ2-3; TRBD2 agrees at 15 bases. The sequence derives from a man aged 45 to 65 with acute or convalescent COVID-19. Material: peripheral blood. The CDR3, as DNA: TGTGCCACCAGTGATGGACTAGCGGGAGGGCCGGATACGCAGTATTTT. Translation: CATSDGLAGGPDTQYF.